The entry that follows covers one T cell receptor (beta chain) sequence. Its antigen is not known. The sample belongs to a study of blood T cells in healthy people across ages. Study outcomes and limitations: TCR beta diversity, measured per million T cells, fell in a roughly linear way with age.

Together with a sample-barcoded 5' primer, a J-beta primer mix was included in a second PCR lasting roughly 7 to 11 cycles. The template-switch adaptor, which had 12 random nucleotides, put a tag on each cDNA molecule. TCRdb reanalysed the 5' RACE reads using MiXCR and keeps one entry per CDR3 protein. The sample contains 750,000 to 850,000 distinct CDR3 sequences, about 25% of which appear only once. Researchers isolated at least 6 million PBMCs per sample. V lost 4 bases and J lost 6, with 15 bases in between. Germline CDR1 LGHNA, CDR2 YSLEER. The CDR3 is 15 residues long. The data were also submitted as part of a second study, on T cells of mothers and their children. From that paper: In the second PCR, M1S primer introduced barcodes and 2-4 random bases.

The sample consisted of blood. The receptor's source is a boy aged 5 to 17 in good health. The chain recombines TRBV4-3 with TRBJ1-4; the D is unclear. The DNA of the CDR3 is TGCGCCAGCAGCCGGGTAAAGAGGGTCGATGAAAAACTGTTTTTT. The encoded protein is CASSRVKRVDEKLFF.